The clone carrying this TCR beta chain appeared once. The antigen is undetermined. The source of the sample is a study of T cell responses to AZD1222 COVID-19 vaccine. Germline V gene data show CDR1 as LNHDA and CDR2 as SQIVND (reference sequence). V was clipped by 4 bases and J by 3 bases, with 19 bases between them. The CDR3 sequence is 16 residues long. The assay was immunoSEQ multiplex PCR, and TCRdb's table has in-frame clones only and misses some. The table shows nearly 200,000 clones, with 85% to 95% occurring only once. General study points: Spike-specific TCRs gained breadth and depth after people received two AZD1222 doses.

Specimen: peripheral blood, collected 28 days after the second AZD1222 dose. The rearrangement joins TRBV19 to TRBJ2-7; D unresolved. This TCR was recovered from an adult who received the AZD1222 COVID-19 vaccine. CDR3 sequence: CASSRILGRSGYEQYF. DNA of the CDR3: TGTGCCAGTAGTAGAATACTCGGACGGTCGGGCTACGAGCAGTACTTC. The variable domain in full, with the rest retrieved from reference TRBV19 and TRBJ2-7, is DGGITQSPKYLFRKEGQNVTLSCEQNLNHDAMYWYRQDPGQGLRLIYYSQIVNDFQKGDIAEGYSVSREKKESFPLTVTSAQKNPTAFYLCASSRILGRSGYEQYFGPGTRLTVT.